This TCR beta chain was documented in a study of blood T cell repertoires in COVID-19. In the study overall: Some COVID-19 samples were acute and others convalescent; all came from the United States, Italy and Spain. T cells, B-cell-depleted T cells, or PBMCs supplied cDNA or gDNA.

Per germline, CDR1 SGHAT and CDR2 FQNNGV. The CDR3 spans 15 residues. V was trimmed by 4 bases and J by 6 bases, leaving 17 bases between them. Authors' processing steps: The authors estimated nucleated cell counts from reference gene primer amplification. Sequenced by immunoSEQ multiplex PCR; TCRdb stores in-frame clones only, minus some. V and J calls and clone size are those listed in that table; D and trimming were worked out from the DNA. The sample includes around 250,000 clones, more than 75% of them seen just once. The receptor comes from a man older than 75 with acute or convalescent COVID-19. The chain has TRBV11-2 and TRBJ2-3, with a weak D call TRBD2 (5 bases). Sequenced material: peripheral blood. CDR3 DNA sequence: TGTGCCAGCAGCTCCCCCAGCGGCCTCAGGGATACGCAGTATTTT. Translation: CASSSPSGLRDTQYF.